The entry that follows covers one TCR delta chain sequence. TCRdb pairs this DNA with a much larger clone's protein that differs at residue 12, likely a read error; the protein shown was translated from the DNA. TCRdb re-called clones from the RT-PCR reads via CATT. The profile covers roughly 3,000 delta-chain clones, with under 3% appearing a single time and around 33% taken by the ten largest. The CDR3 sequence is 14 residues long. Germline CDR1 GEAIGNYY, CDR2 EKD. The data stem from a study of gamma-delta T cells after stem cell transplantation. Sequences were obtained from gamma-delta T cells. This rearrangement joins TRDV2 to TRDJ2, with 8 bases that match TRDD3. The TCR comes from a human donor. It is not recorded whose cells these are; they may come from a transplant donor. The chain's CDR3 is CACDPWGTPAQPFF. The CDR3 region has the DNA TGTGCCTGTGACCCCTGGGGGACCCCAGCACAACCCTTCTTT.